Described below is a single T cell receptor (beta chain) sequence and its context. This record belongs to a study of blood T cell repertoires in COVID-19. Across the study: Sample material is recorded as cDNA or gDNA derived from T cells, B-cell-depleted T cells, or PBMCs.

Germline lookup yields CDR1 SGHRS and CDR2 YFSETQ. The CDR3 is made up of 17 amino acids. V was clipped by 0 bases and J by 0 bases; unmatched bases: 8. Original processing methods: Nucleated cell counts were estimated from reference gene primer amplification. Method: immunoSEQ multiplex PCR; TCRdb's copy keeps in-frame clones and lacks some. V and J calls plus clone size are reproduced from that table; the DNA served to infer D and trimming. The table lists about 75,000 clones, roughly 90% of them singletons. Sequenced: peripheral blood. This sequence originates from a woman aged 45-65 years with acute or convalescent COVID-19. The V gene is TRBV5-1, the J gene TRBJ1-1; 7 positions match TRBD1. The CDR3 nucleotides read TGCGCCAGCAGCTTGGTTGGAGGGGGCCCTGTGAACACTGAAGCTTTCTTT. It codes for CASSLVGGGPVNTEAFF.